What follows are 10 T cell receptor beta chains derived from one specimen sequenced in a study of blood T cell repertoires in COVID-19. Profiling relied on immunoSEQ multiplex PCR, and the TCRdb table lists in-frame clones only, not all of them. The sample has under 500,000 clones, about 89% seen once. The sample taken for sequencing was peripheral blood. All receptors come from a woman aged 25 to 45 with acute or convalescent COVID-19.

The V call is TRBV19, the J call TRBJ1-6; TRBD1 matches 8 bases. V gave up 8 bases and J gave up 7 bases; unmatched junction bases: 19. From germline, CDR1 is LNHDA and CDR2 SQIVND (reference sequence). This CDR3 is 18 amino acids long. Here the CDR3 DNA reads TGTGCCAGTGGATCCCCCCGGGACAGGCTTTTGAGAAATTCACCCCTCCACTTT. Translation gives CASGSPRDRLLRNSPLHF. The variable domain in full, completed from reference TRBV19 and TRBJ1-6, reads DGGITQSPKYLFRKEGQNVTLSCEQNLNHDAMYWYRQDPGQGLRLIYYSQIVNDFQKGDIAEGYSVSREKKESFPLTVTSAQKNPTAFYLCASGSPRDRLLRNSPLHFGNGTRLTVT.

This clone has just a few counts. This chain joins TRBV6-1 and TRBJ2-7; D gene unclear. V was pared by 0 bases and J by 2 bases, with 5 bases between. The CDR3 loop spans 13 amino acids. The germline V gene encodes CDR1 MNHNS and CDR2 SASEGT. CDR3 protein: CASSEAFTYEQYF. The CDR3 DNA is TGTGCCAGCAGTGAAGCCTTTACCTACGAGCAGTACTTC.

This chain joins TRBV4-1 and TRBJ2-1; D possibly corresponds to TRBD1 (5 bases). The CDR3 runs 12 residues. Trimming pared 4 bases from V and 7 bases from J, leaving 8 bases between. Germline V gives CDR1 MGHRA, CDR2 YSYEKL. The chain's CDR3 is CASSLNRNEQFF. CDR3 sequence (DNA): TGCGCCAGCAGCCTCAACAGGAATGAGCAGTTCTTC.

The genes are TRBV18 and TRBJ1-5, with D hard to call. Trimming removed 3 bases from V and 4 bases from J, with 10 bases in between. The length of the CDR3 is 14 residues. Germline CDR1 and CDR2: KGHSH and LQKENI. CDR3: CASSPSQINQPQHF. The CDR3 DNA reads TGTGCCAGCTCACCGTCACAGATTAATCAGCCCCAGCATTTT.

The rearrangement uses TRBV18 and TRBJ1-1; 9 bases agree with TRBD1. Losses at the gene ends were 6 bases for V and 1 base for J; bases not matched to a gene: 3. The germline V gene has CDR1 KGHSH and CDR2 LQKENI. CDR3 size: 14 residues. CDR3 in amino acids: CASSRTGANTEAFF. The CDR3 DNA sequence: TGTGCCAGCTCCCGGACAGGGGCGAACACTGAAGCTTTCTTT.

The J gene is TRBJ2-7, the V gene TRBV28, with 7 positions matching TRBD2. Trimming took 6 bases from V and 2 from J; bases not matched to a gene: 4. CDR1 is MDHEN, CDR2 SYDVKM, per germline. The CDR3 length is 13 residues. The CDR3 region has the DNA TGTGCCAGCAGGCGGGGGTTTCCCTACGAGCAGTACTTC. Amino acid sequence: CASRRGFPYEQYF. The full variable domain, its missing parts supplied by reference TRBV28 and TRBJ2-7, is DVKVTQSSRYLVKRTGEKVFLECVQDMDHENMFWYRQDPGLGLRLIYFSYDVKMKEKGDIPEGYSVSREKKERFSLILESASTNQTSMYLCASRRGFPYEQYFGPGTRLTVT.

In its sample, this clone was seen once. The chain uses TRBV21-1 and TRBJ2-3; TRBD1, the table's D call, was not compared with the DNA. TRBV21-1 has pseudogene status. The CDR3 is 17 residues long. The CDR3 bases are TGTGCCAGCAGCAAAGGGGGAATCAGGGCTAGCACAGATACGCAGTATTTT. Protein: CASSKGGIRASTDTQYF.

The gene calls are TRBV4-1 and TRBJ2-7, with 8 positions matching TRBD1. V shed 3 bases, J shed 5 bases, and the junction held 9 bases outside the gene matches. The CDR3 runs to 15 residues. Per germline, CDR1 MGHRA and CDR2 YSYEKL. Here the CDR3 reads CASSQRTGSYDEQYF. In DNA, the CDR3 is TGCGCCAGCAGCCAGCGGACAGGGAGTTACGACGAGCAGTACTTC.

This chain connects TRBV9 to TRBJ1-2, with 9 bases matching TRBD1. Looked up from germline, CDR1 is SGDLS and CDR2 is YYNGEE. The V gene end was trimmed by 3 bases and the J gene end by 7 bases; junction bases not matched to a gene: 7. CDR3 length: 14 residues. The CDR3 sequence is CASSAPDRGPGYTF. CDR3 coding DNA: TGTGCCAGCAGCGCACCGGACAGGGGACCTGGCTACACCTTC.

The chain couples TRBV25-1 to TRBJ1-1; the D gene is possibly TRBD1 (6 bases). Trimming took 3 bases from V and 0 from J, leaving 11 bases between them. The CDR3 loop spans 15 amino acids. Per germline, CDR1 MGHDK and CDR2 SYGVNS. The CDR3 coding sequence is TGTGCCAGCAGTGAGGGGCGGGGGCTGAACACTGAAGCTTTCTTT. Encoded protein: CASSEGRGLNTEAFF.